This is a list of T cell receptor beta chains from one sample in a study of T cell repertoires in cytomegalovirus infection. These receptors have no identified antigens. One entry per CDR3 protein, called by TCRdb with MiXCR from the reads. The sample consists of approximately 1,000,000 distinct CDR3 sequences, 31% of them appearing once. Sample: cultured CD8+ T cells from PBMCs, taken from culture after CMV antigen stimulation. Source of these receptors: a human donor in good health (CMV status not recorded). Some clones in this sample may be carry-over from other donors' samples. Each CDR3 is given with its conserved first and last residue. D genes are given only for firm matches. The size of a clone is reported for some rows only, either as once, few or many, or as a class for expanded clones.

clone_size j_call cdr3_length d_call v_call cdr3_aa cdr3_nt
- TRBJ1-2 18 - TRBV19 CASSGWETAPGRYYGYTF TGTGCCAGTAGTGGCTGGGAGACCGCTCCCGGACGCTACTATGGCTACACCTTC
many TRBJ1-2 13 TRBD1 TRBV27 CASSQGQGYGYTF TGTGCCAGCAGCCAGGGACAGGGGTATGGCTACACCTTC
few TRBJ2-1 15 - TRBV12-3/TRBV12-4 CASRYGAPAYNEQFF TGTGCCAGCCGTTACGGGGCACCTGCCTACAATGAGCAGTTCTTC
- TRBJ2-5 17 - TRBV4-1 CASSQAGTHVVGETQYF TGCGCCAGCAGCCAAGCAGGGACTCACGTGGTGGGGGAGACCCAGTACTTC
many TRBJ2-1 13 - TRBV7-8 CASSKPGVFEQFF TGTGCCAGCAGCAAACCGGGCGTTTTTGAGCAGTTCTTC
few TRBJ2-7 15 TRBD1 TRBV7-8 CASSLGGQESYEQYF TGTGCCAGCAGCTTAGGGGGACAGGAATCCTACGAGCAGTACTTC
- TRBJ2-1 14 TRBD2 TRBV2 CASSEGVSGDEQFF TGTGCCAGCAGTGAAGGTGTTAGCGGGGATGAGCAGTTCTTC
few TRBJ2-3 13 - TRBV6-5 CASSSGQPDTQYF TGTGCCAGCAGTTCGGGACAACCAGATACGCAGTATTTT
few TRBJ2-4 15 TRBD1 TRBV5-6 CASSFPGQGTDIQYF TGTGCCAGCAGCTTCCCGGGACAGGGAACGGACATTCAGTACTTC
few TRBJ1-1 14 - TRBV6-2/TRBV6-3 CASSYVLVNTEAFF TGTGCCAGCAGTTACGTGTTAGTGAACACTGAAGCTTTCTTT
few TRBJ2-5 15 TRBD2 TRBV12-3/TRBV12-4 CASSPWAGGAETQYF TGTGCCAGCAGTCCCTGGGCGGGGGGCGCAGAGACCCAGTACTTC
few TRBJ2-1 13 - TRBV7-2 CATLGGTGNEQFF TGTGCCACCCTCGGAGGGACTGGCAATGAGCAGTTCTTC
- TRBJ1-5 18 - TRBV19 CASSLESTLGNSNQPQHF TGTGCCAGTAGTCTCGAATCCACCTTAGGGAATAGCAATCAGCCCCAGCATTTT
- TRBJ2-5 13 - TRBV4-3 CASSRSSVETQYF TGCGCCAGCAGCCGATCTAGCGTAGAGACCCAGTACTTC
- TRBJ1-3 15 TRBD1 TRBV2 CASTAGQDSGNTIYF TGTGCCAGCACAGCCGGACAGGACTCTGGAAACACCATATATTTT
- TRBJ2-1 15 - TRBV12-3/TRBV12-4 CASTSLEGGPNEQFF TGTGCCAGCACATCACTAGAAGGGGGGCCCAATGAGCAGTTCTTC
few TRBJ1-4 12 - TRBV25-1 CASRRSEEKLFF TGTGCCAGCAGGAGAAGTGAGGAAAAACTGTTTTTT
many TRBJ1-4 19 TRBD1 TRBV5-5 CASSLALQGALPKGEKLFF TGTGCCAGCAGCTTGGCTCTTCAGGGGGCGCTCCCCAAAGGTGAAAAACTGTTTTTT
- TRBJ2-5 17 TRBD2 TRBV7-6 CASSWLRGAAREETQYF TGTGCCAGCAGCTGGTTGCGGGGGGCCGCTCGAGAAGAGACCCAGTACTTC
- TRBJ2-4 19 TRBD2 TRBV29-1 CSVEGRVAGGNLAKNIQYF TGCAGCGTTGAAGGGCGGGTAGCGGGGGGTAACCTAGCCAAAAACATTCAGTACTTC
- TRBJ2-1 14 TRBD2 TRBV7-9 CASSHISGGGEQFF TGTGCCAGCAGCCACATCTCGGGCGGGGGTGAGCAGTTCTTC
- TRBJ2-7 14 - TRBV7-6 CASSFSGQAYEQYF TGTGCCAGCAGCTTTTCGGGACAAGCCTACGAGCAGTACTTC
few TRBJ2-1 12 - TRBV6-2/TRBV6-3 CASSATGFEQFF TGTGCCAGCAGTGCCACTGGTTTTGAGCAGTTCTTC
- TRBJ1-1 14 - TRBV7-6 CAGSLVDSRTEAFF TGTGCCGGCAGCTTAGTGGACAGTCGCACTGAAGCTTTCTTT
few TRBJ1-1 17 - TRBV7-6 CASSLEIGAVMNTEAFF TGTGCCAGCAGCTTAGAAATAGGGGCGGTAATGAACACTGAAGCTTTCTTT
- TRBJ1-1 13 - TRBV4-3 CASSQESSGEAFF TGCGCCAGCAGCCAAGAAAGTTCCGGGGAAGCTTTCTTT
few TRBJ1-2 13 TRBD1 TRBV10-1 CASSGTGGRGYTF TGCGCCAGCAGCGGGACAGGGGGCAGAGGCTACACCTTC
few TRBJ2-1 16 TRBD2 TRBV5-1 CASSGGDRMNYNEQFF TGCGCCAGCAGCGGGGGGGACCGTATGAACTACAATGAGCAGTTCTTC
many TRBJ1-1 13 - TRBV7-2 CASSFNQAVEAFF TGTGCCAGCAGCTTTAACCAGGCGGTTGAAGCTTTCTTT